The 9 T cell receptor beta chains below all came from one sample that was sequenced in a study of cytomegalovirus exposure and HLA in healthy donors. The PCR used 60 Vbeta and 13 Jbeta primers. Method: immunoSEQ multiplex PCR; TCRdb's copy keeps in-frame clones and lacks some. Of around 94,000 clones listed, roughly 80% are singletons. Material: PBMCs. Source of these receptors: a human donor in good health.

The V call is TRBV7-2, the J call TRBJ2-5; 8 positions match TRBD1. The CDR3 has 14 amino acids. The germline V gene encodes CDR1 SGHTA and CDR2 FQGNSA. The V and J ends lost 5 bases and 1 base, in that order; junction bases with no gene match: 3. The CDR3 loop reads CASSPGQGQETQYF. CDR3 in DNA: TGTGCCAGCAGCCCAGGACAGGGCCAAGAGACCCAGTACTTC.

This chain connects TRBV9 to TRBJ2-2; TRBD2 is a possible D gene (6 bases). Per germline, CDR1 SGDLS and CDR2 YYNGEE. V shed 3 bases and J shed 7 bases, with 19 bases lying between them. The CDR3 runs to 16 residues. CDR3 bases: TGTGCCAGCAGCGCTGAAGGAGGGAGGCGAGGCGGGGAGCTGTTTTTT. It is translated as CASSAEGGRRGGELFF.

The chain joins TRBV28 to TRBJ2-1; tentative D call: TRBD2 (6 bases). Trimming cost V 2 bases and J 1 base, with 9 bases left between them. The CDR3 has 15 amino acids. Germline values: CDR1 MDHEN, CDR2 SYDVKM. CDR3 bases: TGTGCCAGCAGTTTAGGACTACAGTCCTACAATGAGCAGTTCTTC. Translation: CASSLGLQSYNEQFF.

The chain carries TRBV4-1 and TRBJ2-3; D gene ambiguous. In germline, CDR1 is MGHRA, CDR2 YSYEKL. The CDR3 covers 14 residues. V lost 1 base, J lost 6 bases, and 11 bases lay in between. CDR3 in amino acids: CASSQVVASDTQYF. CDR3 bases: TGCGCCAGCAGCCAAGTCGTAGCTTCCGATACGCAGTATTTT.

The chain carries TRBV9 and TRBJ2-3; 8 bases align to TRBD2. V was pared by 4 bases and J by 4 bases, with 11 bases of the junction left unmatched. Germline CDR1 reads SGDLS; CDR2 reads YYNGEE. The CDR3 spans 16 residues. Written as DNA, the CDR3 is TGTGCCAGCAGCCCGGGGGGGGCGATGGTGGCAGATACGCAGTATTTT. Amino acids: CASSPGGAMVADTQYF. The complete variable domain, with remaining parts taken from reference TRBV9 and TRBJ2-3, reads DSGVTQTPKHLITATGQRVTLRCSPRSGDLSVYWYQQSLDQGLQFLIQYYNGEERAKGNILERFSAQQFPDLHSELNLSSLELGDSALYFCASSPGGAMVADTQYFGPGTRLTVL.

This clone was detected a few times. The V call is TRBV19, the J call TRBJ2-3; TRBD1 might be the D (6 bases). This CDR3 has 13 residues. Trimming left V 5 bases short and J 4 bases short, with 10 bases between. Per the germline V gene, CDR1 is LNHDA and CDR2 is SQIVND (reference sequence). The CDR3 sequence: CASSGPGADTQYF. The CDR3 DNA reads TGTGCCAGTAGTGGGCCAGGGGCAGATACGCAGTATTTT.

The V and J genes are TRBV4-3 and TRBJ2-5; TRBD1 matches at 7 bases. This CDR3 has 14 amino acids. Germline CDR1 reads LGHNA; CDR2 reads YSLEER. V lost 5 bases, J lost 5 bases, and 8 bases stayed unmatched. Here the CDR3 DNA reads TGCGCCAGCAGCTCCGGGACAGTGGGTGAGACCCAGTACTTC. It codes for CASSSGTVGETQYF.

This clone was seen once. This chain uses TRBV6-5 with TRBJ2-3, with 8 bases lining up with TRBD2. Germline-derived CDR1 and CDR2 are MNHEY and SVGAGI. The CDR3 loop spans 15 amino acids. With V trimmed by 6 bases and J by 5 bases, 10 bases remained unmatched. The CDR3 is CASSHAAGGGDTQYF. In nucleotides, the CDR3 is TGTGCCAGCAGCCACGCGGCGGGGGGTGGAGATACGCAGTATTTT.

This sequence joins TRBV5-1 and TRBJ2-1; 9 bases are shared with TRBD2. The CDR3 spans 13 residues. From germline, CDR1 is SGHRS and CDR2 YFSETQ. The J segment lost 4 bases and the V segment lost 7 bases, leaving 3 bases of the junction unmatched. The CDR3 here is CASRLAVYNEQFF. In nucleotides, the CDR3 is TGCGCCAGCCGACTAGCGGTGTACAATGAGCAGTTCTTC.